This is a list of T cell receptor beta chains from one sample in a study of blood T cell repertoires in COVID-19. TCRdb's copy holds only in-frame clones and misses some; the assay was immunoSEQ multiplex PCR. This sample yields around 50,000 clones, of which over 80% are seen a single time; about 5.8% belongs to the top ten. Sequenced material: peripheral blood. Every receptor here comes from a human donor in a cohort sampled during active COVID-19. CDR3s include the opening cysteine and the closing phenylalanine or tryptophan. The D gene is left open where the match is weak. The size entry is marked missing in some rows and otherwise reads once, few, many or a size class.

D gene	J gene	clone size	V gene	CDR3 protein	CDR3 DNA
-	TRBJ1-2	once	TRBV6-5	CASRTQDYGYTF	TGTGCCAGCAGGACACAGGACTATGGCTACACCTTC
TRBD1	TRBJ2-7	-	TRBV7-8	CASSTYSGTGTYEQYF	TGTGCCAGCAGCACCTACTCCGGGACAGGCACCTACGAGCAGTACTTC
-	TRBJ1-2	-	TRBV11-2	CASSASTTPFAGYTF	TGTGCCAGCAGCGCTTCGACTACCCCCTTCGCGGGCTACACCTTC
TRBD1	TRBJ2-3	-	TRBV9	CASSARTGSDTQYF	TGTGCCAGCAGCGCACGGACAGGGTCAGATACGCAGTATTTT
-	TRBJ1-1	-	TRBV27	CASSLAWGGGTEAFF	TGTGCCAGCAGTTTAGCCTGGGGGGGTGGCACTGAAGCTTTCTTT
-	TRBJ2-2	-	TRBV5-1	CASGTYRTPSTLNTGELFF	TGCGCCAGCGGCACCTACAGGACCCCATCTACCTTGAACACCGGGGAGCTGTTTTTT
TRBD1	TRBJ1-5	many	TRBV4-1	CASSQDPGQGRIQPQHF	TGCGCCAGCAGCCAAGATCCGGGACAGGGTAGGATTCAGCCCCAGCATTTT
-	TRBJ1-5	once	TRBV18	CASSRVVEGSNQPQHF	TGTGCCAGCTCGCGGGTGGTGGAGGGTAGCAATCAGCCCCAGCATTTT
TRBD2	TRBJ2-1	-	TRBV5-6	CASNPSGGNEQFF	TGTGCCAGCAACCCTAGCGGGGGGAATGAGCAGTTCTTC
-	TRBJ1-2	-	TRBV4-2	CASSQEAGRSDGYTF	TGTGCCAGCAGCCAAGAGGCAGGGCGGTCTGATGGCTACACCTTC
TRBD2	TRBJ2-1	few	TRBV30	CAWNPGGLTEQFF	TGTGCCTGGAACCCGGGGGGGCTCACTGAGCAGTTCTTC
-	TRBJ1-2	once	TRBV28	CASSFSGGNYGYTF	TGTGCCAGCAGTTTTAGCGGGGGTAACTATGGCTACACCTTC
-	TRBJ1-6	-	TRBV7-2	CASSLAAGSNSPLHF	TGTGCCAGCAGCTTAGCGGCGGGGAGTAATTCACCCCTCCACTTT
-	TRBJ2-3	-	TRBV5-4	CASSSREAGRTDTQYF	TGTGCCAGCAGCTCAAGAGAGGCAGGGCGTACAGATACGCAGTATTTT
-	TRBJ2-7	-	TRBV6-2/TRBV6-3	CASSYQFSYEQYF	TGTGCCAGCAGTTACCAATTCTCCTACGAGCAGTACTTC
TRBD2	TRBJ2-2	-	TRBV4-1	CASSPRLAGVHTGELFF	TGCGCCAGCAGCCCTCGACTAGCGGGGGTTCACACCGGGGAGCTGTTTTTT
-	TRBJ2-7	-	TRBV6-5	CASSFDGGGTYEQYF	TGTGCCAGCAGTTTCGACGGAGGCGGAACCTACGAGCAGTACTTC
-	TRBJ1-4	-	TRBV30	CAWRAQGTNEKLFF	TGTGCCTGGAGAGCGCAGGGAACTAATGAAAAACTGTTTTTT
-	TRBJ1-2	once	TRBV5-1	CASSWGMGQNYGYTF	TGCGCCAGCAGCTGGGGTATGGGACAAAACTATGGCTACACCTTC
TRBD1	TRBJ1-2	-	TRBV6-5	CASITGGEVYGYTF	TGTGCCAGCATAACAGGGGGTGAGGTCTATGGCTACACCTTC
TRBD1	TRBJ2-7	-	TRBV12-5	CASGPGQGVYEQYF	TGTGCTAGTGGTCCGGGACAGGGGGTCTACGAGCAGTACTTC
-	TRBJ1-5	-	TRBV29-1	CSVGSGNQPQHF	TGCAGCGTTGGTAGTGGCAATCAGCCCCAGCATTTT
TRBD2	TRBJ2-5	few	TRBV5-1	CASSSTSGEGETQYF	TGCGCCAGCAGCTCGACTAGCGGGGAGGGAGAGACCCAGTACTTC
-	TRBJ2-2	-	TRBV15	CATSSPGRGYTGELFF	TGTGCCACCAGCAGCCCGGGGCGGGGCTACACCGGGGAGCTGTTTTTT
-	TRBJ2-7	-	TRBV7-5	CVRSFRWKGQSSYEQYF	TGTGTCAGAAGCTTTAGATGGAAGGGACAGAGCTCCTACGAGCAGTACTTC
-	TRBJ2-1	-	TRBV7-9	CASSPSGRGYNEQFF	TGTGCCAGCAGCCCCTCGGGCCGGGGGTACAATGAGCAGTTCTTC
TRBD1	TRBJ1-1	once	TRBV5-4	CASSRDSHTEAFF	TGTGCCAGCAGCCGGGACAGCCACACTGAAGCTTTCTTT
TRBD2	TRBJ2-5	-	TRBV3-1/TRBV3-2	CASSQPGTSGGAETQYF	TGTGCCAGCAGCCAGCCCGGGACTAGCGGGGGGGCCGAGACCCAGTACTTC
-	TRBJ2-1	few	TRBV12-3/TRBV12-4	CASRREQYNEQFF	TGTGCCAGCAGGAGGGAACAGTACAATGAGCAGTTCTTC
TRBD1	TRBJ2-5	once	TRBV6-2/TRBV6-3	CASSYYGTGGSETQYF	TGTGCCAGCAGTTACTACGGGACAGGGGGATCGGAGACCCAGTACTTC
TRBD1	TRBJ1-1	-	TRBV5-1	CASSPGTGRLRNTEAFF	TGCGCCAGCAGCCCCGGGACAGGGAGATTGAGGAACACTGAAGCTTTCTTT
-	TRBJ2-3	-	TRBV7-9	CASSIREITQYF	TGTGCCAGCAGTATACGCGAGATAACGCAGTATTTT